The next 7 T cell receptor beta chains were all read from a single sample in a study of kidney transplant recipient with SARS-CoV-2 infection. TCRdb fed the reads into MiXCR, producing one record per CDR3 protein. The sample includes under 250,000 distinct CDR3 sequences, about 30% of them seen just once. Sequencing used a blood sample, obtained at baseline and on roughly day 120 from a kidney transplant recipient. The receptors derive from a male patient between 25 and 39 years old who had COVID-19 and was a kidney transplant recipient. Some T cells may have come from the graft donor.

This clonotype was counted at least ten times. The chain recombines TRBV24-1 with TRBJ2-6, with D perhaps matching TRBD2 (6 bases). The CDR3 is 15 amino acids. The germline V gene has CDR1 KGHDR and CDR2 SFDVKD. The ends were cut back, 9 bases at V and 0 bases at J, with 11 bases in the middle. The CDR3 DNA reads TGTGCCACCGCGGTGGGGGGCTCTGGGGCCAACGTCCTGACTTTC. It is translated as CATAVGGSGANVLTF.

This clonotype showed up just a few times. The chain has TRBV5-6 and TRBJ2-1; TRBD2 matches 13 bases. The CDR3 has 18 amino acids. Germline values: CDR1 SGHDT, CDR2 YYEEEE. V gave up 2 bases and J gave up 4 bases; unmatched junction bases: 9. The CDR3 protein is CASSFTSGRASSYNEQFF. The CDR3 DNA reads as TGTGCCAGCAGCTTCACTAGCGGGAGGGCCAGTTCTTACAATGAGCAGTTCTTC.

This clonotype was picked up many times. V is TRBV7-9 and J is TRBJ1-3, with a possible D match to TRBD1 (6 bases). V lost 10 bases and J lost 4, with 11 bases in between. The CDR3 sequence is 12 residues long. Per the germline V gene, CDR1 is SEHNR and CDR2 is FQNEAQ (reference sequence). The CDR3 is CATDRTGNTIYF. In DNA form, the CDR3 reads TGTGCCACCGACAGGACAGGAAACACCATATATTTT.

The table lists this clonotype with many counts. The chain is built from TRBV28 and TRBJ1-3; tentative D call: TRBD1 (5 bases). The ends were cut back, 6 bases at V and 4 bases at J, with 13 bases in the middle. The CDR3 extends over 14 amino acids. CDR1 and CDR2 (germline): MDHEN, SYDVKM. Here the CDR3 DNA reads TGTGCCAGCAGGTGGAACGGGGGGGGAAACACCATATATTTT. This codes for CASRWNGGGNTIYF.

Details on this clonotype: Possible read error: a much larger clone is one base away. The chain is built from TRBV9 and TRBJ1-1; D ambiguous. V shed 3 bases and J shed 4 bases, with 16 bases lying between them. The CDR3 length is 15 residues. Germline V gives CDR1 SGDLS, CDR2 YYNGEE. The CDR3 DNA reads TGTGCCAGCAGCGAGCCTCCCGGAGGCGGCACTGAAGCTTTCTTT. As protein: CASSEPPGGGTEAFF.

This clonotype was found many times. The V and J genes are TRBV9 and TRBJ1-1, with TRBD1 as a possible D gene (5 bases). CDR3 size: 17 residues. Germline CDR1 SGDLS, CDR2 YYNGEE. The V gene lost 0 bases and the J gene lost 4 bases, with 19 bases spanning the gap. The CDR3 nucleotides read TGTGCCAGCAGCGTAGGAAGGGGCGGGGTTGAAGTCACTGAAGCTTTCTTT. It yields the protein CASSVGRGGVEVTEAFF.

As regards this clonotype: A much larger clonotype is one base distant, so this may be a read error. The J gene is TRBJ1-2, the V gene TRBV5-5, with D hard to call. Germline lookup yields CDR1 SGHKS and CDR2 YYEKEE (reference sequence). The CDR3 totals 16 residues. The CDR3 spells CASRFIVSRKTYGCTF. In nucleotides, the CDR3 is TGTGCCAGCCGGTTTATTGTCTCGCGAAAGACCTATGGCTGCACCTTC.